This T cell receptor (beta chain) was retrieved from a study of vaccination effects on CD4 cells after COVID-19. For the study at large: Each participant received a vaccine that was either BNT162b2 or mRNA-1273, given as two doses.

Regarding the study as a whole: Long after vaccination, the clones induced by infection and by vaccine shrank markedly in size.

Before any sequencing was done, the ViraFEST assay used viral peptide pools to expand antigen-specific CD4+ T cells. Isolating CD4+ T cells followed around nine days of culture. In the vaccine recipients, nucleocapsid antibodies were negative and there was no prior SARS-CoV-2 infection. The researchers cultured 1.5 million to 2.5 million PBMC per well with approximately 10 IU/ml IL-2 and 8 to 10 ug/ml peptides. TCRdb's copy holds only in-frame clones and misses some; the assay was immunoSEQ multiplex PCR. Among around 63,000 clones listed, approximately 75% were seen once. With respect to this clone: Its antigen is currently unknown.

Germline values: CDR1 MNHEY, CDR2 SVGAGI. The CDR3 extends over 14 amino acids. The V gene lost 3 bases and the J gene lost 0 bases, with 6 bases spanning the gap. The TCR sequence derives from a human donor who received a COVID-19 vaccine. The material was CD4+ T cells from PBMCs cultured with HCoV-OC43 spike peptides, obtained before COVID-19 vaccination. This sample's subset: HCoV-OC43 spike overlapping peptide pool stimulation. The V and J genes are TRBV6-5 and TRBJ1-3, with D unclear. As DNA, the CDR3 is TGTGCCAGCAGTTATCTCGGCTCTGGAAACACCATATATTTT. Protein product: CASSYLGSGNTIYF.